Described below is a single T cell receptor beta chain sequence and its context. Its antigen is unidentified. The entry originates in a study of shared clonotypes between healthy human individuals. Findings of the study overall: With a few donors compared, 5% to 5.5% of naive CD4 clonotypes were shared.

Sequencing was performed with immunoSEQ multiplex PCR; in TCRdb, only in-frame clones are kept and a portion is missing. Of some 1 million clones detected, around 76% appear once; the ten largest clones hold approximately 1.3%. It was into CD45RA+ naive and CD45RA-negative memory subsets that the CD4+ cells were split. The trim removed 5 bases at V and 0 bases at J, leaving 3 bases unmatched. Germline assignment: CDR1 PRHDT and CDR2 FYEKMQ (reference sequence). The CDR3 is made up of 15 amino acids. Input material: memory CD4+ T cells sorted from blood. Subset meaning: CD45RA-negative fraction. The TCR sequence derives from a man younger than 35 in good health. The chain links TRBV13 to TRBJ2-1; TRBD1 matches at 8 bases. The CDR3 region has the DNA TGTGCCAGCAGCATTGACAGGGGCTCCTACAATGAGCAGTTCTTC. Amino acid sequence: CASSIDRGSYNEQFF.